This record concerns one T cell receptor beta chain sequence. The sample comes from a study of Ad26.COV2.S vaccination and SARS-CoV-2 variants. Study background: Once, or twice with 56 days between doses, Ad26.COV2.S was given intramuscularly.

Treatment here: roughly 18 received Ad26.COV2.S at low or high dose, single or two shots; roughly five received placebo; per-sample allocation not given. Samples were taken on day 63 after the first vaccine or placebo injection. Using immunoSEQ multiplex PCR, the repertoire was profiled, and TCRdb retains in-frame clones only, with some absent. Of about 350,000 clones in the sample, 88% are singletons; the top ten hold 6.4%. V was trimmed by 1 base and J by 3 bases, leaving 13 bases between them. Germline V gives CDR1 GTSNPN, CDR2 SVGIG (reference sequence). The CDR3 is 14 residues long. This material consisted of peripheral blood, taken in a trial of Ad26.COV2.S vaccine versus placebo. The receptor was isolated from a person aged 18-65 years who received the Ad26.COV2.S COVID-19 vaccine or a placebo. The V gene is TRBV30, the J gene TRBJ2-7, with a possible D match to TRBD2 (5 bases). The CDR3 region has the DNA TGTGCCTGGAGTGAGGCTCCCGGGGTCTACGAGCAGTACTTC. This codes for CAWSEAPGVYEQYF.